This T cell receptor (beta chain) was retrieved from a study of T cell responses to AZD1222 COVID-19 vaccine. Using immunoSEQ multiplex PCR, the repertoire was profiled, and TCRdb retains in-frame clones only, with some absent. The data hold about 180,000 clones, with over 80% observed a single time. Germline CDR1 is LNHDA and CDR2 is SQIVND (reference sequence). The CDR3 extends over 15 amino acids. Trimming took 3 bases from V and 6 from J; bases not matched to a gene: 4. Material: peripheral blood, obtained on day 0 of AZD1222 vaccination. The sequence was collected from an adult in good health. The gene calls are TRBV19 and TRBJ2-3; TRBD2 matches 12 bases. This chain's CDR3 is CASSIGLAGRDTQYF. The CDR3 nucleotides read TGTGCCAGTAGTATCGGACTAGCGGGAAGGGATACGCAGTATTTT.